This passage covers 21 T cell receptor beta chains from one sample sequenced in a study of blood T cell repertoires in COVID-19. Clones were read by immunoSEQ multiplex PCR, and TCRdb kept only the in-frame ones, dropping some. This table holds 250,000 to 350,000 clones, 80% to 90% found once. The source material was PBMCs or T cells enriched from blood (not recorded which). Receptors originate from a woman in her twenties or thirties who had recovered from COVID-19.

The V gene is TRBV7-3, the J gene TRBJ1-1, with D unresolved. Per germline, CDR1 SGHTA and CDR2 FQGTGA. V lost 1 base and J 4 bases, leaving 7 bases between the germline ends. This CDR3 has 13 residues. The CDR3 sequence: CASSLRETTEAFF. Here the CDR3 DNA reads TGTGCCAGCAGCTTAAGGGAGACCACTGAAGCTTTCTTT.

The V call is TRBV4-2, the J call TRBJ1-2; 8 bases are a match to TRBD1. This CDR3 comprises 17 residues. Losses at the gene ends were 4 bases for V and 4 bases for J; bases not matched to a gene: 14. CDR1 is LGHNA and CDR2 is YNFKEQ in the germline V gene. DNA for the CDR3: TGTGCCAGCAGCCGAAAAGATAGGACAGGGAGACTCTATGGCTACACCTTC. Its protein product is CASSRKDRTGRLYGYTF.

The CDR3 spells CASSLVGTGLYNEQFF. The CDR3 coding sequence is TGTGCCAGCAGCTTAGTGGGGACAGGGCTCTACAATGAGCAGTTCTTC. The chain links TRBV7-2 to TRBJ2-1; 9 nucleotides agree with TRBD1. The germline V gene encodes CDR1 SGHTA and CDR2 FQGNSA. With 1 base clipped from V and 3 bases from J, the junction kept 4 bases outside the gene matches. There are 16 residues in the CDR3. Full variable domain (remainder filled in from reference TRBV7-2 and TRBJ2-1): GAGVSQSPSNKVTEKGKDVELRCDPISGHTALYWYRQSLGQGLEFLIYFQGNSAPDKSGLPSDRFSAERTGGSVSTLTIQRTQQEDSAVYLCASSLVGTGLYNEQFFGPGTRLTVL.

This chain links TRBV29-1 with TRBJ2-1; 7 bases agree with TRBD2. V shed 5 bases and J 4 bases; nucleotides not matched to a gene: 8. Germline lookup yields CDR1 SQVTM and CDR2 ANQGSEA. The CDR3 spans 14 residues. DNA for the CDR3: TGCAGCGTTCTCCCTAGCGGACGATACAATGAGCAGTTCTTC. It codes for CSVLPSGRYNEQFF.

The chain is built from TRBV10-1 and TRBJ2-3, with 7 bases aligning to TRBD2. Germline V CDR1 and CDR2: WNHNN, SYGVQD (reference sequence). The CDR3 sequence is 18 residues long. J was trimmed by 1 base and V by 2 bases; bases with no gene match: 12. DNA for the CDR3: TGCGCCAGCAGTGAGCTCCACCGTCCGGGACTACGCACAGATACGCAGTATTTT. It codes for CASSELHRPGLRTDTQYF.

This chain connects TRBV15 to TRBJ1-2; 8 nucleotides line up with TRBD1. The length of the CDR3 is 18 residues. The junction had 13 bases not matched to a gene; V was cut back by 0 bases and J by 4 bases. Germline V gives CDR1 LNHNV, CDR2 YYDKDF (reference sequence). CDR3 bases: TGTGCCACCAGCAGAGATGACGGGACAGGAACTCGTAGCTATGGCTACACCTTC. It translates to CATSRDDGTGTRSYGYTF.

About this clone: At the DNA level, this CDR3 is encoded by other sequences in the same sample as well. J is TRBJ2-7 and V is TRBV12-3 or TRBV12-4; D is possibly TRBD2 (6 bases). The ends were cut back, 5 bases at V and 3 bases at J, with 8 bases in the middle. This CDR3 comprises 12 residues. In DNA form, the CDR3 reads TGTGCCAGCAGTCCCGGGGGCTACGAGCAGTACTTC. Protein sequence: CASSPGGYEQYF.

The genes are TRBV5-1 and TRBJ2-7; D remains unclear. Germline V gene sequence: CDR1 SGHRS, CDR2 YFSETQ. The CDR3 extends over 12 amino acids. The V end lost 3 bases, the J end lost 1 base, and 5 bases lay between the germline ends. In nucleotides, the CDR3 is TGCGCCAGCAGCTCTCCGTCCTACGAGCAGTACTTC. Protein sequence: CASSSPSYEQYF.

The DNA of the CDR3 is TGCAGCGTTGAAGATGCAGGTGAAGCTTTCTTT. As protein: CSVEDAGEAFF. The chain joins TRBV29-1 to TRBJ1-1; D call uncertain. This CDR3 is built from 11 residues. The germline V gene has CDR1 SQVTM and CDR2 ANQGSEA. V gave up 0 bases and J gave up 7 bases, with 6 bases separating them.

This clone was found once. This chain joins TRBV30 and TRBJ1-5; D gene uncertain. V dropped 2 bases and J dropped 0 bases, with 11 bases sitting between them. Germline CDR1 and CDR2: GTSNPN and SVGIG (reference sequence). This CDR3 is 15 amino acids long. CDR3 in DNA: TGTGCCTGGAGTCACGGGTCCTATAGCAATCAGCCCCAGCATTTT. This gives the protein CAWSHGSYSNQPQHF.

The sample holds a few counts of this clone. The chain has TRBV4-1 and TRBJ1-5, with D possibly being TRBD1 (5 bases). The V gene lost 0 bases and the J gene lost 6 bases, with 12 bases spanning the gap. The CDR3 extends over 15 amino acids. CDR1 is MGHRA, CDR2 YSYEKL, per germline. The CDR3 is CASSQDTGWSQPQHF. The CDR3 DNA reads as TGCGCCAGCAGCCAAGATACAGGTTGGAGTCAGCCCCAGCATTTT.

The CDR3 sequence is CASSLEVGSAYEQYF. In nucleotides, the CDR3 is TGCGCCAGCAGCTTGGAAGTGGGCTCAGCCTACGAGCAGTACTTC. J is TRBJ2-7 and V is TRBV5-1; no firm D call. The CDR3 spans 15 residues. The germline V gene has CDR1 SGHRS and CDR2 YFSETQ. Trimming removed 0 bases from V and 2 bases from J, with 12 bases in between.

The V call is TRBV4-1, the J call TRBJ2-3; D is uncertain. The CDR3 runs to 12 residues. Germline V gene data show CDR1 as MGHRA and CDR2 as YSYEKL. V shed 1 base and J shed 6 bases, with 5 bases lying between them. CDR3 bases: TGCGCCAGCAGCCAAGCATTGGATACGCAGTATTTT. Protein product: CASSQALDTQYF.

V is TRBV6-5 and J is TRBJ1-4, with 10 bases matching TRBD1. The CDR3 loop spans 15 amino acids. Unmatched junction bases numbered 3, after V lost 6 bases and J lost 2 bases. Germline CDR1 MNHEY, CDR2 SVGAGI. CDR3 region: CASRTGGMTNEKLFF. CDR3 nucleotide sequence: TGTGCCAGCAGGACAGGGGGCATGACTAATGAAAAACTGTTTTTT.

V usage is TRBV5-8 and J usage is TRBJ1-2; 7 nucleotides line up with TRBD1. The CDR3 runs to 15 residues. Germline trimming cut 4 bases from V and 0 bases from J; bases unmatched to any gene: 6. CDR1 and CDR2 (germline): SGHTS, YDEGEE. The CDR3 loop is CASSLGQRSNYGYTF. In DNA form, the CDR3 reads TGTGCCAGCAGCCTGGGACAGAGATCTAACTATGGCTACACCTTC.

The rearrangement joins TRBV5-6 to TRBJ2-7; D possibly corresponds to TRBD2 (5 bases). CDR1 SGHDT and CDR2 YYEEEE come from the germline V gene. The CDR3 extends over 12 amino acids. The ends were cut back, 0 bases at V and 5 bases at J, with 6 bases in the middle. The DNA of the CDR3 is TGTGCCAGCAGCTTGGGACTAAACGAGCAGTACTTC. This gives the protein CASSLGLNEQYF.

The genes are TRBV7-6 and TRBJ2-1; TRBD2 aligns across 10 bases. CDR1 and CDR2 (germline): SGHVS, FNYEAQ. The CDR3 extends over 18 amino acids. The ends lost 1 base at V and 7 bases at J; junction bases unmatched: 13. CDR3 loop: CASSLVLAGAQSGNEQFF. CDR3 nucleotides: TGTGCCAGCAGCTTAGTTCTAGCGGGAGCTCAGTCAGGAAATGAGCAGTTCTTC. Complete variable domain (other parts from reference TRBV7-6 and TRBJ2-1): GAGVSQSPRYKVTKRGQDVALRCDPISGHVSLYWYRQALGQGPEFLTYFNYEAQQDKSGLPNDRFSAERPEGSISTLTIQRTEQRDSAMYRCASSLVLAGAQSGNEQFFGPGTRLTVL.

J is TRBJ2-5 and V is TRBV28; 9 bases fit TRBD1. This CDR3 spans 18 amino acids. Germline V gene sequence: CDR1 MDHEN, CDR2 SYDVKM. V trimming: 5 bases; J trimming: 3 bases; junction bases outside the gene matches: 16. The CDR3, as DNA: TGTGCCAGCAGTCCAGAGCCCCACAGGGGGCTAAGTAAAGAGACCCAGTACTTC. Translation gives CASSPEPHRGLSKETQYF.

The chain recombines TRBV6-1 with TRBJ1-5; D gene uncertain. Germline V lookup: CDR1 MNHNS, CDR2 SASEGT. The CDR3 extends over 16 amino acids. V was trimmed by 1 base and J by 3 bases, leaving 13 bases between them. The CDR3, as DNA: TGTGCCAGCAGTGAAGTTGGTATCGGGAACAATCAGCCCCAGCATTTT. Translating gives CASSEVGIGNNQPQHF.

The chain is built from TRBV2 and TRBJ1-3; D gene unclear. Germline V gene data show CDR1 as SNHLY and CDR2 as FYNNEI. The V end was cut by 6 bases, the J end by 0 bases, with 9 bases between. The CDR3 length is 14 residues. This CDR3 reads CASSPGISGNTIYF. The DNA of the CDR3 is TGTGCCAGCAGCCCCGGGATCTCTGGAAACACCATATATTTT.

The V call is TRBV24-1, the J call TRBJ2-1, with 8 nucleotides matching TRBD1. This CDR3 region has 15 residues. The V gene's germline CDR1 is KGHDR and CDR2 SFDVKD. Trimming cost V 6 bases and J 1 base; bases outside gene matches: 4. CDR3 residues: CATSRQGASYNEQFF. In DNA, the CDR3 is TGTGCCACCAGTCGCCAGGGGGCGTCCTACAATGAGCAGTTCTTC.